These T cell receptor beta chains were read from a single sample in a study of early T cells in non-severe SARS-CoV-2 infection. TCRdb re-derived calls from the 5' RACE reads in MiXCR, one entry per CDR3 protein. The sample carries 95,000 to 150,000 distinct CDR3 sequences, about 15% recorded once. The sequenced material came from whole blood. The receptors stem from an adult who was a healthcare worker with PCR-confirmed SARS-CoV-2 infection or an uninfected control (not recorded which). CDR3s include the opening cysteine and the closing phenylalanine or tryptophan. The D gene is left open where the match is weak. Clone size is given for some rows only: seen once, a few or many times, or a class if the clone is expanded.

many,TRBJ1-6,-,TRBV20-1,CSATPGMSSYNSPLHF,TGCAGTGCCACCCCCGGGATGAGCTCCTATAATTCACCCCTCCACTTT
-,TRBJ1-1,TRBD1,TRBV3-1,CASSPLQGATEAFF,TGTGCCAGCAGCCCACTACAGGGGGCGACTGAAGCTTTCTTT
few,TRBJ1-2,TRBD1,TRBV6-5,CASRGTVNYGYTF,TGTGCCAGCAGGGGGACAGTTAACTATGGCTACACCTTC
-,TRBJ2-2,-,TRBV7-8,CASSLGGGVSRVLFF,TGTGCCAGCAGCTTAGGGGGCGGGGTTTCCAGAGTGCTGTTTTTT
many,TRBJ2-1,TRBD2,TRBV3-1,CASSRGGRSYNEQFF,TGTGCCAGCAGCCGGGGCGGGAGGTCCTACAATGAGCAGTTCTTC
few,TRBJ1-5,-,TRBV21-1,CASGPRQGAIEGQPQHF,TGTGCCAGCGGCCCCAGACAGGGGGCAATTGAGGGTCAGCCCCAGCATTTT
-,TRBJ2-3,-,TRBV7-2,CASSLPMGDTQYF,TGTGCCAGCAGCTTACCGATGGGAGATACGCAGTATTTT
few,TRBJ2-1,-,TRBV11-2,CASGVGADYNEQFF,TGTGCCAGCGGGGTTGGCGCGGATTACAATGAGCAGTTCTTC
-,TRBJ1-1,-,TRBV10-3,CAIKQGPGHFNTEAFF,TGTGCCATCAAGCAGGGGCCCGGACACTTTAACACTGAAGCTTTCTTT
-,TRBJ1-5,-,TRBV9,CASSVDPQQPQHF,TGTGCCAGCAGCGTAGATCCCCAGCAGCCCCAGCATTTT
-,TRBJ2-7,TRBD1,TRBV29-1,CSVGRRQGAYEQYF,TGCAGCGTTGGTCGCCGACAGGGCGCCTACGAGCAGTACTTC
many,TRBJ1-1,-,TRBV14,CASSQGAGVGTEAFF,TGTGCCAGCAGCCAAGGAGCAGGGGTCGGGACTGAAGCTTTCTTT
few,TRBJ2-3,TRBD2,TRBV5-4,CASSLMGTSGATQYF,TGTGCCAGCAGCTTGATGGGGACTAGCGGGGCTACGCAGTATTTT
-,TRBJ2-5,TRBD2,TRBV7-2,CASSPGLGVETQYF,TGTGCCAGCAGCCCAGGACTAGGGGTAGAGACCCAGTACTTC
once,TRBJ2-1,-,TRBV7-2,CASSAGRLGYNEQFF,TGTGCCAGCAGCGCCGGACGACTGGGTTACAATGAGCAGTTCTTC
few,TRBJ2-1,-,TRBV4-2,CASSPQSTSPYNEQFF,TGTGCCAGCAGCCCCCAATCTACTAGTCCCTACAATGAGCAGTTCTTC
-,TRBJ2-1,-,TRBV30,CAWSVRGNEQFF,TGTGCCTGGAGTGTACGAGGGAATGAGCAGTTCTTC
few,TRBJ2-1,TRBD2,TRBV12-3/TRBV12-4,CASSPLAGGYNEQFF,TGTGCCAGCAGTCCTCTAGCGGGGGGTTACAATGAGCAGTTCTTC
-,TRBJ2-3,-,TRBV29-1,CSVPAPDTQYF,TGCAGCGTGCCAGCCCCGGATACGCAGTATTTT
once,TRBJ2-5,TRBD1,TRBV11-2,CASSLVGQPRETQYF,TGTGCCAGCAGCTTAGTGGGACAGCCCCGAGAGACCCAGTACTTC
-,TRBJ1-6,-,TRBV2,CASTREISSPLHF,TGTGCCAGCACCCGGGAGATTAGTTCACCCCTCCACTTT
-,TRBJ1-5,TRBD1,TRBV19,CASSIQGAQGNQPQHF,TGTGCCAGTAGTATACAGGGGGCGCAGGGCAATCAGCCCCAGCATTTT
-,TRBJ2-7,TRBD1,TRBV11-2,CASSLGDSRIEQYF,TGTGCCAGCAGCCTTGGGGACAGTCGGATCGAGCAGTACTTC
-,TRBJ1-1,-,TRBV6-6,CASSDRHMNTEAFF,TGTGCCAGCAGTGACAGACACATGAACACTGAAGCTTTCTTT
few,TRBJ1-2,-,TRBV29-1,CSVRDTLNYGYTF,TGCAGCGTAAGGGACACCCTTAACTATGGCTACACCTTC
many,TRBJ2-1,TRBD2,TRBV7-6,CASSLDIAGGYNEQFF,TGTGCCAGCAGCTTGGATATAGCGGGGGGCTACAATGAGCAGTTCTTC
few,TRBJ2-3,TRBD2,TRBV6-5,CASRPSTSGGADTQYF,TGTGCCAGCAGACCCTCGACTAGCGGGGGTGCAGATACGCAGTATTTT
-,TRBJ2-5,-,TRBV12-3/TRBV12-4,CASSLGTYQETQYF,TGTGCCAGCAGTTTGGGCACATACCAAGAGACCCAGTACTTC
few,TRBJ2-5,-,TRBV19,CASNPQGQETQYF,TGTGCCAGTAATCCACAGGGCCAAGAGACCCAGTACTTC
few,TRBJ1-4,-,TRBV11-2,CASSATGYQEKLFF,TGTGCCAGCAGCGCAACAGGGTATCAAGAAAAACTGTTTTTT
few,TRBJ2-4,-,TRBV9,CASSVNPSLGIQYF,TGTGCCAGCAGCGTGAACCCCAGTCTAGGCATTCAGTACTTC
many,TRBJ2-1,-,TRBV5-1,CASSLSGSSYNEQFF,TGTGCCAGCAGCTTATCCGGTAGCTCCTACAATGAGCAGTTCTTC
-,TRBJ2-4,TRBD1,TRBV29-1,CSAGQGNIQYF,TGCAGCGCAGGACAGGGAAACATTCAGTACTTC
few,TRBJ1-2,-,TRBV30,CAWSVSYGYTF,TGTGCCTGGAGTGTTTCCTATGGCTACACCTTC
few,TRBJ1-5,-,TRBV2,CASSWNQGNQPQHF,TGTGCCAGCAGTTGGAATCAGGGGAATCAGCCCCAGCATTTT
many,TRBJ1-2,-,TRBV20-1,CSATQTGQGGYTF,TGCAGTGCTACCCAGACAGGTCAGGGAGGCTACACCTTC
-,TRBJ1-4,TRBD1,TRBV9,CASSADRGNEKLFF,TGTGCCAGCAGCGCGGACAGGGGTAACGAAAAACTGTTTTTT
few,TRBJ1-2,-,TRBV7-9,CASSLGAGNYGYTF,TGTGCCAGCAGCTTAGGCGCGGGGAACTATGGCTACACCTTC